This is a list of T cell receptor beta chains from one sample in a study of graft-versus-host responses after intestinal transplantation. Here immunoSEQ multiplex PCR was the method, and the copy in TCRdb shows in-frame clones only, minus some. The data show approximately 640 clones, about 95% seen once. This sample comprised PBMCs, obtained 26 days after transplant. Every receptor here comes from a human patient who received an intestinal transplant, so some T cells may come from the graft donor. Both conserved end residues are part of each CDR3. The D gene is left open where the match is weak. The size entry is marked missing in some rows and otherwise reads once, few, many or a size class.

V	J	size	D	DNA	CDR3
TRBV5-1	TRBJ2-1	-	TRBD2	TGCGCCAGCAGCTCGACACCGGGACTAGCGGGAGGGGAGCAGTTCTTC	CASSSTPGLAGGEQFF
TRBV27	TRBJ2-3	-	-	TGTGCCAGCAGTTTAGACGGGAGTGGAGATACGCAGTATTTT	CASSLDGSGDTQYF
TRBV28	TRBJ1-5	-	-	TGTGCCAGCAGTTTATTTATCGACTCGAACGGTCAGCCCCAGCATTTT	CASSLFIDSNGQPQHF
TRBV27	TRBJ2-5	-	-	TGTGCCAGCAGTACCCCGGGACCATCACGGGAAGAGACCCAGTACTTC	CASSTPGPSREETQYF
TRBV7-9	TRBJ1-1	once	-	TGTGCCAGCAGCCTGGGGGCTGGGGAAGCTTTCTTT	CASSLGAGEAFF
TRBV5-6	TRBJ2-1	once	-	TGTGCCAGCAGCTTGGTTGGCAGGGTCCGCCCCAATGAGCAGTTCTTC	CASSLVGRVRPNEQFF
TRBV7-6	TRBJ2-3	-	TRBD2	TGTGCCAGCAGCCCCCCGGGGAGCGGGAGTTGGGCAGATACGCAGTATTTT	CASSPPGSGSWADTQYF
TRBV5-6	TRBJ1-1	-	-	TGTGCCAGCAGCTTGAGAGGAACTGAAGCTTTCTTT	CASSLRGTEAFF
TRBV29-1	TRBJ1-2	-	-	TGCAGCGTTGAAGACCTCGGGGGGTCGGACTATGGCTACACCTTC	CSVEDLGGSDYGYTF
TRBV28	TRBJ2-3	-	TRBD2	TGTGCCAGCAGTTTAGCGGGAGGGCCCCCAGATACGCAGTATTTT	CASSLAGGPPDTQYF
TRBV6-6	TRBJ1-3	-	-	TGTGCCAGCAGTTACTCGGGCTCTGGAAACACCATATATTTT	CASSYSGSGNTIYF
TRBV5-6	TRBJ2-5	-	-	TGTGCCAGCAGCCGTCCGTACCAAGAGACCCAGTACTTC	CASSRPYQETQYF
TRBV7-8	TRBJ2-7	-	-	TGTGCCAGCAGCTTAAACCCCTACGAGCAGTACTTC	CASSLNPYEQYF
TRBV4-1	TRBJ2-1	-	-	TGCGCCAGCAGCCAAGAGGGGCCTTTTAATGAGCAGTTCTTC	CASSQEGPFNEQFF
TRBV7-6	TRBJ2-7	-	-	TGTGCCAGCAGCTTTTTCGTACGGCCCGTCTACGAGCAGTACTTC	CASSFFVRPVYEQYF
TRBV7-3	TRBJ2-3	-	-	TGTGCCAGCCGCCCAGGAGATACGCAGTATTTT	CASRPGDTQYF
TRBV28	TRBJ1-2	-	-	TGTGCCAGCAGTTCGGGGCAAGGGACCCTTCAGCTCTATGGCTACACCTTC	CASSSGQGTLQLYGYTF
TRBV2	TRBJ1-2	-	TRBD1	TGTGCCAGCTCGGAAGGGACAGGTTCTTTTGGCTACACCTTC	CASSEGTGSFGYTF
TRBV10-3	TRBJ2-3	-	TRBD1	TGTGCCATCAGTGTAACAGGGGGACTCGGGAGTGAGGGCACAGATACGCAGTATTTT	CAISVTGGLGSEGTDTQYF
TRBV15	TRBJ2-1	-	TRBD2	TGTGCCACCAGCGGGACTAGCCAGGGGAATGAGCAGTTCTTC	CATSGTSQGNEQFF
TRBV5-1	TRBJ2-7	-	-	TGCGCCAGCAGCACGGGACGGGTCTCCTACGAGCAGTACTTC	CASSTGRVSYEQYF
TRBV20-1	TRBJ2-7	-	-	TGCAGTGCTGCGACCGACGACGAGCAGTACTTC	CSAATDDEQYF
TRBV11-2	TRBJ2-1	-	TRBD2	TGTGCCAGCAGCTTAGAAAGACTAGCGAGTAATGAGCAGTTCTTC	CASSLERLASNEQFF
TRBV7-9	TRBJ2-1	-	-	TGTGCCAGCAGCTTAGGGGGGTACTACAATGAGCAGTTCTTC	CASSLGGYYNEQFF
TRBV9	TRBJ1-1	-	-	TGTGCCAGCAGCGTAGTCAGAGGGGGCACTGAAGCTTTCTTT	CASSVVRGGTEAFF
TRBV11-2	TRBJ2-7	-	TRBD2	TGTGCCAGCAGCTCGACTAGCCGCTCCTACGAGCAGTACTTC	CASSSTSRSYEQYF
TRBV4-2	TRBJ2-7	few	-	TGTGCCAGCAGCCCCTCCGGACAGAGAGACTACGAGCAGTACTTC	CASSPSGQRDYEQYF
TRBV18	TRBJ2-1	-	TRBD2	TGTGCCAGCTCACCGGGACTAGCGGGAGAGGGATACAATGAGCAGTTCTTC	CASSPGLAGEGYNEQFF
TRBV30	TRBJ1-5	-	-	TGTGCCTGGAGTCAAGGGGCCGGGCAGCCCCAGCATTTT	CAWSQGAGQPQHF
TRBV5-4	TRBJ2-3	-	-	TGTGCCAGCAGCCGGGATTTTAGCACAGATACGCAGTATTTT	CASSRDFSTDTQYF
TRBV4-1	TRBJ2-1	-	-	TGCGCCAGCAGCCAAGATCACTACAATGAGCAGTTCTTC	CASSQDHYNEQFF
TRBV4-1	TRBJ1-6	-	TRBD1	TGCGCCAGCAGCCCTGGGGACAGAACTAATTCACCCCTCCACTTT	CASSPGDRTNSPLHF
TRBV27	TRBJ1-2	-	-	TGTGCCAGCGGGGGAATGACAGCCGCAACGATCTATGGCTACACCTTC	CASGGMTAATIYGYTF
TRBV4-3	TRBJ2-2	-	TRBD1	TGCGCCAGCAGCAACCTCGGGACAGGGAGTCTCGAGGAGCTGTTTTTT	CASSNLGTGSLEELFF
TRBV27	TRBJ1-3	few	-	TGTGCCAGCAGTTTAGCGAGCTCTGGAAACACCATATATTTT	CASSLASSGNTIYF
TRBV9	TRBJ2-7	-	-	TGTGCCAGCAGCGTAGGAGAACTCCGATGGTACGAGCAGTACTTC	CASSVGELRWYEQYF
TRBV5-1	TRBJ1-2	-	-	TGCGCCAGCAGCTTTCACGGGGAGAACTATGGCTACACCTTC	CASSFHGENYGYTF
TRBV28	TRBJ1-5	-	-	TGTGCCAGCAGTTACCCCAAAATTCCCACAGCTAGCAATCAGCCCCAGCATTTT	CASSYPKIPTASNQPQHF
TRBV6-5	TRBJ1-6	-	TRBD1	TGTGCCAGCAGTTACGACAGGGCGACCCTCCACTTT	CASSYDRATLHF
TRBV9	TRBJ1-1	-	-	TGTGCCAGCAGCGTAGAGTTGGGGATGAACACTGAAGCTTTCTTT	CASSVELGMNTEAFF